The sequence of this T cell receptor beta chain was determined in a study of T cells in Graves' hyperthyroidism and ophthalmopathy. Ophthalmopathy in the patients scored at least 3 on Clinical Activity Score and at least 4 on NOSPECS grade, lasting under 3 months. This clonotype was counted ten times or more. Amplified TCR beta CDR3 regions derived from RNA transcripts. First-round RT-PCR targeting the TCR CDR3 was performed with the HTBI primer set. TCRdb re-called the multiplex PCR reads with MiXCR, one entry per CDR3 protein. The sample includes approximately 610,000 distinct CDR3 sequences, under 15% seen only once; the top ten take around 4.5%. CDR1 and CDR2 from the germline V gene are SNHLY and FYNNEI. The CDR3 covers 13 residues. Trimming took off 4 bases at V and 6 bases at J, with 13 bases between the two ends.

The sequencing sample was made of blood. V is TRBV2 and J is TRBJ2-7, with TRBD2 as a possible D gene (5 bases). The TCR comes from a woman aged 40 to 50 with Graves' ophthalmopathy. CDR3 in DNA: TGTGCCAGCAGTGGAGGACTGACGGCCGAGCAGTACTTC. Protein: CASSGGLTAEQYF.